The clone carrying this T cell receptor beta chain has ten or more counts. Its target is not known. This sample stems from a study of naive and memory T cell subsets. Notes on the study in general: Especially in CD8 cells, naive repertoires contained a few larger clonotypes, possibly CD45RA-re-expressing memory cells. There was no ground truth to check naive and memory subset results. Over 90% of naive TCR sequences appeared only once, unlike memory subsets.

Both TRBC1 and TRBC2 were covered by a beta constant-region primer of two equimolar oligonucleotides. Nested alpha and beta constant-region primers with the SP2 primer drove four PCR rounds on ligated cDNA. A 12-nucleotide UMI and the SP2 primer were added to the cDNA 3' end by oligonucleotide ligation. TCRdb recomputed calls from the UMI-ligation and nested PCR reads with MiXCR, one row per CDR3 protein. The sample holds 120,000 to 150,000 distinct CDR3 sequences, about 20% seen once. Cells stained for CD3, CD4, CD8, CD45RA and CD27 were sorted into four subsets. Losses at the gene ends were 3 bases for V and 5 bases for J; bases not matched to a gene: 7. Germline V gene data show CDR1 as ENHRY and CDR2 as SYGVKD. The CDR3 consists of 14 residues.

Sequencing was done on a sample of naive CD8+ T cells from blood. The V and J genes are TRBV10-3 and TRBJ2-7; 7 bases are shared with TRBD1. This clonotype originated in a human donor in good health. Here the CDR3 DNA reads TGTGCCATCAGTGAAAGAGACAGGGCGGACGAGCAGTACTTC. The encoded protein is CAISERDRADEQYF.